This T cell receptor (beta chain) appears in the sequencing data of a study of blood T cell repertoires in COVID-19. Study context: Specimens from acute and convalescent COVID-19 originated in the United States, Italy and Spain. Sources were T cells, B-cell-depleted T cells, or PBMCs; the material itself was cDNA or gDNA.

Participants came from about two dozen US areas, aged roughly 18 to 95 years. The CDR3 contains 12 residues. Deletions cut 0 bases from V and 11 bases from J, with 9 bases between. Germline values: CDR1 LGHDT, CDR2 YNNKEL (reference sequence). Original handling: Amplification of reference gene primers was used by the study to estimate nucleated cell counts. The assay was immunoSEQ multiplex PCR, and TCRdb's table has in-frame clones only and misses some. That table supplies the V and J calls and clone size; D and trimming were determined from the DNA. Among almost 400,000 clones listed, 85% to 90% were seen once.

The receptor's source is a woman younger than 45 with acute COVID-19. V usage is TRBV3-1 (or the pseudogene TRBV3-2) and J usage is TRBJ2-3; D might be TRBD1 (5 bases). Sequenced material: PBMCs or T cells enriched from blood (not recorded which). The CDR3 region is CASSQDRGMQYF. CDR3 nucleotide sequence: TGTGCCAGCAGCCAAGATAGGGGCATGCAGTATTTT.